This T cell receptor (beta chain) comes out of a study of beta chain features in type 1 diabetes. The sequenced template was cDNA made from the entire isolated RNA. Clones were sequenced by immunoSEQ multiplex PCR, and TCRdb holds only the in-frame ones, with some missing. Of hundreds of thousands of clones listed, around an eighth are singletons. CD4+ cells of the naive, central memory, regulatory and stem cell-like memory types were sorted via CD45RO/CCR7/CD25/CD127/CD95/CD27. Comment on this clone: What it recognizes is unknown.

CDR1 is SEHNR and CDR2 is FQNEAQ in the germline V gene (reference sequence). The trim removed 4 bases at V and 5 bases at J, leaving 9 bases unmatched. The CDR3 sequence is 16 residues long. General study results and limits: A moderate, significant TCRB CDR3 shortening appeared in type 1 diabetes across four CD4+ subsets.

The rearrangement joins TRBV7-9 to TRBJ2-7; 12 bases line up with TRBD2. The sample consisted of naive CD4+ T cells from blood. The sequence came from a man between 18 and 29 years old with type 1 diabetes. The DNA of the CDR3 is TGTGCCAGCAGCTCTCGAACTAGCGGGGGGATAAACGAGCAGTACTTC. Protein product: CASSSRTSGGINEQYF.